This TCR beta chain is from a study of OX40 agonist ivuxolimab in advanced cancers. Study overall: Two patients with cutaneous melanoma and one with hepatocellular carcinoma, three in total, showed partial responses.

The repertoire was sequenced with immunoSEQ multiplex PCR; TCRdb's copy has only in-frame clones and lacks some. The sample yields about 36,000 clones, approximately 80% seen once. Of note for this clone: Its antigen is as yet unknown.

Researchers took blood at baseline, on cycle 4 day 1, and on cycle 7 day 1. Notes on the study in general: People who partly responded at 0.1-3.0 mg/kg had some of the least clonal expansion seen. Antigen specificity was not determined for the expanded peripheral T cells.

V lost 2 bases and J lost 3, with 2 bases in between. This CDR3 spans 11 amino acids. The germline CDR1 and CDR2 sequences are ENHRY and SYGVKD. The sequencing here drew on CD4+ or CD8+ T cells sorted from blood, taken in a trial of the OX40 agonist ivuxolimab. The chain links TRBV10-3 to TRBJ2-7; D is unclear. This receptor was identified in an adult with an advanced solid tumor such as melanoma, head and neck, liver or kidney cancer. The CDR3 sequence is CAISEDYEQYF. The CDR3 nucleotides are TGTGCCATCAGTGAGGACTACGAGCAGTACTTC.